This TCR beta chain derives from a study of shared clonotypes between healthy human individuals. The wider study: The study drew on a couple of women and a few men aged 18 to 49 as donors. CD8 memory received one plate per donor, CD8 naive two, CD4 memory three and CD4 naive three.

The data were produced by immunoSEQ multiplex PCR, yet TCRdb's version contains in-frame clones alone and is incomplete. The sample has under 2,000,000 clones, approximately 95% seen once. CD8 cells regarded as naive lacked CD45RO, were positively chosen for CCR7, and omitted terminally differentiated effector memory CD45RA+ cells. Donors were Caucasian adults residing in Nashville, Tennessee, USA. Germline loops: CDR1 LGHNA, CDR2 YSLEER. This CDR3 is built from 16 residues. The ends lost 2 bases at V and 3 bases at J; junction bases unmatched: 3. The sample comprised naive CD8+ T cells sorted from blood. The chain links TRBV4-3 to TRBJ2-3; 12 nucleotides match TRBD2. The receptor's source is a young man in good health. The CDR3 here is CASSQWTSGITDTQYF. The DNA for the CDR3 is TGCGCCAGCAGCCAATGGACTAGCGGGATAACAGATACGCAGTATTTT.